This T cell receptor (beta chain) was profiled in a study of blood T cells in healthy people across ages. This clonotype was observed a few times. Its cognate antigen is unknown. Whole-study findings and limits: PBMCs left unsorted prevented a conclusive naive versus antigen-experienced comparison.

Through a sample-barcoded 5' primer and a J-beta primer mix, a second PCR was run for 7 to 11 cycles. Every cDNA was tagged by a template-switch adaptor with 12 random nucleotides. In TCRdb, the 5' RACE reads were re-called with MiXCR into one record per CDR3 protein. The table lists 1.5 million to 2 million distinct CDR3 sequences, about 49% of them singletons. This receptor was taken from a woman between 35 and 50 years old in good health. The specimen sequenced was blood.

The CDR3 loop is CASSPPRTGLSGYTF. CDR3 nucleotides: TGTGCCAGCAGTCCACCGCGGACAGGGTTGAGTGGCTACACCTTC. The rearrangement joins TRBV28 to TRBJ1-2, with TRBD1 matching over 8 bases. CDR1 is MDHEN and CDR2 is SYDVKM in the germline V gene. This CDR3 comprises 15 residues. The J segment lost 7 bases and the V segment lost 5 bases, leaving 12 bases of the junction unmatched.